This entry is about one T cell receptor beta chain. Its antigen is still unknown. This specimen comes from a study of T cell responses to AZD1222 COVID-19 vaccine. V gave up 6 bases and J gave up 9 bases, with 15 bases separating them. Germline assignment: CDR1 SNHLY and CDR2 FYNNEI. This CDR3 contains 13 residues. Profiled with immunoSEQ multiplex PCR; TCRdb holds only in-frame clones, not every one. Among 150,000 or so clones listed, around 92% were seen once. Notes on the study in general: White British donors predominated, females outnumbered males, and clonal diversity was possibly underestimated. A rise in Spike-specific TCR breadth and depth followed two AZD1222 doses. Among spike-specific TCRs, nearly half reportedly target unmutated variant regions.

The sample consisted of peripheral blood, taken on day 0 of AZD1222 vaccination. The sequence was collected from an adult in good health. This sequence joins TRBV2 and TRBJ2-1, with a tentative D call TRBD2 (7 bases). The CDR3 coding sequence is TGTGCCAGCAGCTTGGGGGGGGCTCTTGAGCAGTTCTTC. Protein product: CASSLGGALEQFF.